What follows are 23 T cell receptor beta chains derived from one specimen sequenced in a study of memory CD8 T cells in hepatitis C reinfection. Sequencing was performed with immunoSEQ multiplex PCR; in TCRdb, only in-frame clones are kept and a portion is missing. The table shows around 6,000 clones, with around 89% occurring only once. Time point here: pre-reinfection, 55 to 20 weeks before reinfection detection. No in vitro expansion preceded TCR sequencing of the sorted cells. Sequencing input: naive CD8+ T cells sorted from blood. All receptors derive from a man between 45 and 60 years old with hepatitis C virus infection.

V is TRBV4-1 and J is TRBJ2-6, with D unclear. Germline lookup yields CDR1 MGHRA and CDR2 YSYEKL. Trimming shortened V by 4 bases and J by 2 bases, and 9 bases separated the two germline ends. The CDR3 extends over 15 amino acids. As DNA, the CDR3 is TGCGCCAGCAGCCCCACTCGAGCTGGGGCCAACGTCCTGACTTTC. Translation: CASSPTRAGANVLTF.

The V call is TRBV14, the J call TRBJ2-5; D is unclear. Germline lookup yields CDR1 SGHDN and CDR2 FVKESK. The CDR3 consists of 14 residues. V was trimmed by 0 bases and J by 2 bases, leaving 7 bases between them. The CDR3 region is CASSQDRIQETQYF. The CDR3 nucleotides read TGTGCCAGCAGCCAAGACAGAATTCAAGAGACCCAGTACTTC.

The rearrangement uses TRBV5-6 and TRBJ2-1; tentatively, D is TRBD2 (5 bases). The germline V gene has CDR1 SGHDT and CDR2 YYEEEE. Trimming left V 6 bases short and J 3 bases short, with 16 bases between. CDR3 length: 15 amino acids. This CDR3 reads CASTRRWLGYNEQFF. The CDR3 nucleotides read TGTGCCAGCACCCGGAGGTGGCTTGGCTACAATGAGCAGTTCTTC. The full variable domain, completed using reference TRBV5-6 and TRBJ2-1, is DAGVTQSPTHLIKTRGQQVTLRCSPKSGHDTVSWYQQALGQGPQFIFQYYEEEERQRGNFPDRFSGHQFPNYSSELNVNALLLGDSALYLCASTRRWLGYNEQFFGPGTRLTVL.

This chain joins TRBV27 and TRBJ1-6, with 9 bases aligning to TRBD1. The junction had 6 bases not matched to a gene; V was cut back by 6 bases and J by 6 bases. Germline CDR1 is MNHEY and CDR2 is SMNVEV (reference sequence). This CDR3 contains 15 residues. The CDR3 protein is CASSPGTGLNSPLHF. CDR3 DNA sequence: TGTGCCAGCAGCCCCGGGACAGGGCTTAATTCACCCCTCCACTTT.

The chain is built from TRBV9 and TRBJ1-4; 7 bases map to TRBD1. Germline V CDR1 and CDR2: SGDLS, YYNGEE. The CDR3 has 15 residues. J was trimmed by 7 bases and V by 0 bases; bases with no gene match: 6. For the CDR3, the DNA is TGTGCCAGCAGCGTAGGGGACAGTTTGGTTGAAAAACTGTTTTTT. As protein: CASSVGDSLVEKLFF.

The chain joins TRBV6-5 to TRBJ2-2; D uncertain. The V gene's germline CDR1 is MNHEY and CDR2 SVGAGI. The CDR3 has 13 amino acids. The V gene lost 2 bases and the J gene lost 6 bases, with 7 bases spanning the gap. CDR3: CASSYNTAGELFF. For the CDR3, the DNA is TGTGCCAGCAGTTACAACACAGCCGGGGAGCTGTTTTTT.

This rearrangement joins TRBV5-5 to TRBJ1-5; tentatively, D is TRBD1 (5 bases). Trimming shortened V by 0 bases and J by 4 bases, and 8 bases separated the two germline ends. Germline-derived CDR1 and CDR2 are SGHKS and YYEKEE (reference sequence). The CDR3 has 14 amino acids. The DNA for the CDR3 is TGTGCCAGCAGCTTGGTTGGGGGGAATCAGCCCCAGCATTTT. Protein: CASSLVGGNQPQHF. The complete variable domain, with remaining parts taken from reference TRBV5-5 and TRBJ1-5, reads DAGVTQSPTHLIKTRGQQVTLRCSPISGHKSVSWYQQVLGQGPQFIFQYYEKEERGRGNFPDRFSARQFPNYSSELNVNALLLGDSALYLCASSLVGGNQPQHFGDGTRLSIL.

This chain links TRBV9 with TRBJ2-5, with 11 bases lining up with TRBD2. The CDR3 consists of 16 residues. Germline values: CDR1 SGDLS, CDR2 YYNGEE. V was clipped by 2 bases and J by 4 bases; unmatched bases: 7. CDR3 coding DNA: TGTGCCAGCAGCGTTGTAGCGGGAGGGCCGGTAGAGACCCAGTACTTC. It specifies CASSVVAGGPVETQYF.

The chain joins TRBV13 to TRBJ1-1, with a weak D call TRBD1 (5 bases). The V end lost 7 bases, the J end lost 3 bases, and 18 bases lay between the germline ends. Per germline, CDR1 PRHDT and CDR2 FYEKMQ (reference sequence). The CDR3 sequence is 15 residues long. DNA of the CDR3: TGTGCCAGCACCTGGCGGGGGTCTGGGGACACTGAAGCTTTCTTT. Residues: CASTWRGSGDTEAFF.

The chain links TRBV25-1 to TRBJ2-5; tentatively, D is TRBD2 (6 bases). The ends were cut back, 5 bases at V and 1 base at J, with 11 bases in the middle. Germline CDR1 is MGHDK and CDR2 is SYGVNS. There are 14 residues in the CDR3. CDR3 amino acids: CASSSRGLQETQYF. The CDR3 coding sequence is TGTGCCAGCAGTTCCCGGGGACTCCAAGAGACCCAGTACTTC.

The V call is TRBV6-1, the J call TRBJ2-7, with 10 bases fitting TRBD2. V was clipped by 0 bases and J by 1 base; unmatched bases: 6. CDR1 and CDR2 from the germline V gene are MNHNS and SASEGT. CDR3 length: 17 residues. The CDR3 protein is CASSEAILAGPSYEQYF. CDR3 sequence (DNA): TGTGCCAGCAGTGAAGCGATACTAGCGGGACCGTCCTACGAGCAGTACTTC.

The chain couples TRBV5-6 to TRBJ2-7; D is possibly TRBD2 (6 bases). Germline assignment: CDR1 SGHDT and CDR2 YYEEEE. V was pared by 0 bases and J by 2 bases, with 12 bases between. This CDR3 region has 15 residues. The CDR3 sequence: CASSLGLVGAYEQYF. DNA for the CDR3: TGTGCCAGCAGCTTGGGACTAGTTGGGGCCTACGAGCAGTACTTC.

Here the CDR3 DNA reads TGTGCCAGCAGCTTCCAACTAGCGGGTGACGAGCAGTACTTC. It is translated as CASSFQLAGDEQYF. The genes are TRBV5-4 and TRBJ2-7; TRBD2 matches 9 bases. The CDR3 spans 14 residues. The germline CDR1 and CDR2 sequences are SGHNT and YYREEE (reference sequence). V was clipped by 2 bases and J by 5 bases; unmatched bases: 5.

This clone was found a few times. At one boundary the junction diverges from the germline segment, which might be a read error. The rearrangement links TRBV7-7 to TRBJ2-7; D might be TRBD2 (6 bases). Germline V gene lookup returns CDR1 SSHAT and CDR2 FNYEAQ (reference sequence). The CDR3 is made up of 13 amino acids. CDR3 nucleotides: TGTGCTAGCAGCTGGGGGGAGGCCTACGAGCAGTACTTC. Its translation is CASSWGEAYEQYF.

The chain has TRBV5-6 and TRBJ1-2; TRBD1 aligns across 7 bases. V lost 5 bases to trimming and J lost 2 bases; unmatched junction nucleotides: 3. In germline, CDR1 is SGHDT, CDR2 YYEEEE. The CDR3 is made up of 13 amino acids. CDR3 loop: CASSPGQNYGYTF. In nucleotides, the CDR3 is TGTGCCAGCAGTCCGGGACAGAACTATGGCTACACCTTC.

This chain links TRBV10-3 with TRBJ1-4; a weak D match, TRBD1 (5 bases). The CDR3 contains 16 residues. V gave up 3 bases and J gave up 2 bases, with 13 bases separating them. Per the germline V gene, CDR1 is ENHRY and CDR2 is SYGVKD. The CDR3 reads CAISEGRQMTNEKLFF. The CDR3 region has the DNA TGTGCCATCAGTGAAGGGCGACAGATGACTAATGAAAAACTGTTTTTT.

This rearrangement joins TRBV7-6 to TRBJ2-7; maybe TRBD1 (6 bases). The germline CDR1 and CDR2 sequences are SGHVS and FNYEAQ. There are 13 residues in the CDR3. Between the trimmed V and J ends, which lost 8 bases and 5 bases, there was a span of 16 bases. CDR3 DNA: TGTGCCAGCGGAAATTGGGGACAAGACGAGCAGTACTTC. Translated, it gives CASGNWGQDEQYF.

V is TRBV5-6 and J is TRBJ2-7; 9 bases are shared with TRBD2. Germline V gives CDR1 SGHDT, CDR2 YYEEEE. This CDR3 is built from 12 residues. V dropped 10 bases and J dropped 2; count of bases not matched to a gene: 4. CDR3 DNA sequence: TGTGCCTCGACTAGCGGAACCTACGAGCAGTACTTC. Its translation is CASTSGTYEQYF.

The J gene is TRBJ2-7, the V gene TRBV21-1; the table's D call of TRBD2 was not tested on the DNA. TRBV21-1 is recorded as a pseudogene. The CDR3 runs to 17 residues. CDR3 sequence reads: CASSKGKREGPAYEQYF. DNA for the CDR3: TGTGCCAGCAGCAAGGGGAAGCGGGAGGGCCCGGCCTACGAGCAGTACTTC.

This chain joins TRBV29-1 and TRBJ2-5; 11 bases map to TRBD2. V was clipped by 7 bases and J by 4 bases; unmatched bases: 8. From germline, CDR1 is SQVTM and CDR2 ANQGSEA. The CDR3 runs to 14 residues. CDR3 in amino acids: CSGAPGLAGETQYF. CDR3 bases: TGCAGCGGTGCACCAGGACTAGCGGGAGAGACCCAGTACTTC.

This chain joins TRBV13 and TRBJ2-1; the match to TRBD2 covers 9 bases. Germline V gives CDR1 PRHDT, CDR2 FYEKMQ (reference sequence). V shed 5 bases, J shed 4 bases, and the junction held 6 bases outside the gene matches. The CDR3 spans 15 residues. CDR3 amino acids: CASSVSGSGYNEQFF. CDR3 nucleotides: TGTGCCAGCAGCGTTAGCGGGAGCGGGTACAATGAGCAGTTCTTC.

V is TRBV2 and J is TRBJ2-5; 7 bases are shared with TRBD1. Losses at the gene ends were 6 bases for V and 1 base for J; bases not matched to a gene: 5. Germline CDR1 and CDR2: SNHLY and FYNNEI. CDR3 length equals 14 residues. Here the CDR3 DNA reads TGTGCCAGCAGCGGACAGGTACCCCAAGAGACCCAGTACTTC. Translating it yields CASSGQVPQETQYF.

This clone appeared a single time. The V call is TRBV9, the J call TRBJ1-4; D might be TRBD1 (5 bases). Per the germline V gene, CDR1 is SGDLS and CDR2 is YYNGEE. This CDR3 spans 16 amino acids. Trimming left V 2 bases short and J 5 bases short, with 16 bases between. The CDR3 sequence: CASSVGGVIVNEKLFF. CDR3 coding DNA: TGTGCCAGCAGCGTCGGGGGGGTTATAGTAAATGAAAAACTGTTTTTT.